Presented here are 4 T cell receptor beta chains from one specimen sequenced in a study of vaccination effects on CD4 cells after COVID-19. Sequenced by immunoSEQ multiplex PCR; TCRdb stores in-frame clones only, minus some. Counted here are roughly 23,000 clones, around 77% occurring once; the ten biggest clones make up under 30%. Under the ViraFEST assay, PBMC were stimulated with viral peptide pools so that antigen-specific CD4+ T cells expanded. Sequencing was performed afterwards. Isolating CD4+ T cells followed less than 12 days of culture. Participants each got two BNT162b2 or mRNA-1273 vaccine doses. These receptors' antigens are unknown. Sequencing used CD4+ T cells from PBMCs cultured with HCoV-NL63 spike peptides, obtained after COVID-19 vaccination. Source of these receptors: a human donor who received a COVID-19 vaccine.

V gene TRBV6-5 combines with J gene TRBJ1-2; D call uncertain. V lost 7 bases and J 3 bases, leaving 9 bases between the germline ends. The CDR3 runs 12 residues. Germline values: CDR1 MNHEY, CDR2 SVGAGI. CDR3 sequence: CASMQWDYGYTF. DNA of the CDR3: TGTGCCAGCATGCAGTGGGACTATGGCTACACCTTC.

The genes are TRBV5-1 and TRBJ2-1; TRBD2 aligns across 11 bases. V trimming: 5 bases; J trimming: 4 bases; junction bases outside the gene matches: 8. The CDR3 loop spans 16 amino acids. CDR1 and CDR2 (germline): SGHRS, YFSETQ. The CDR3 loop is CASRFSGRGIYNEQFF. The CDR3 nucleotides read TGCGCCAGCAGATTTAGCGGGAGGGGGATATACAATGAGCAGTTCTTC.

The V gene is TRBV7-2, the J gene TRBJ1-1, with 8 bases fitting TRBD1. Germline V gene lookup returns CDR1 SGHTA and CDR2 FQGNSA. CDR3 length: 16 amino acids. The trim removed 2 bases at V and 0 bases at J, leaving 5 bases unmatched. CDR3 in DNA: TGTGCCAGCAGCTTAACAGGGGGAGGGCTGAACACTGAAGCTTTCTTT. Its translation: CASSLTGGGLNTEAFF.

The chain uses TRBV5-1 and TRBJ2-1; 11 positions agree with TRBD2. J gave up 2 bases and V 6 bases, and 4 bases lay outside the gene matches. The germline CDR1 and CDR2 sequences are SGHRS and YFSETQ. The CDR3 sequence is 15 residues long. Written as DNA, the CDR3 is TGCGCCAGCACTCTAGCGGGAGGTACCTACAATGAGCAGTTCTTC. Residues: CASTLAGGTYNEQFF.